Presented here are 31 T cell receptor beta chains from one specimen sequenced in a study of spatial heterogeneity in lung cancer. TCRdb used MiXCR to reprocess the 5' RACE reads, holding one entry per CDR3 protein. The sample lists roughly 39,000 distinct CDR3 sequences; roughly 7% were seen once. Time point of the sample: sample taken at primary tumor resection. Whole RNA, isolated from tumor, nontumor lung or frozen PBMC, was sequenced without prior sorting. The material was PBMCs, obtained at surgery. The receptors come from a female donor with early-stage non-small cell lung cancer.

The chain has TRBV20-1 and TRBJ1-5; tentative D call: TRBD1 (5 bases). The CDR3 length is 14 residues. V lost 6 bases to trimming and J lost 9 bases, with 21 bases between them. Looked up from germline, CDR1 is DFQATT and CDR2 is SNEGSKA (reference sequence). CDR3 bases: TGCAGTGCCACCCCTCACGGGGGTCCCGGGCCCCAGCATTTT. Translation gives CSATPHGGPGPQHF.

This clonotype was seen many times. This rearrangement joins TRBV29-1 to TRBJ2-4, with unresolved D. CDR3 size: 11 residues. CDR1 is SQVTM, CDR2 ANQGSEA, per germline. Trimming left V 6 bases short and J 7 bases short, with 10 bases between. CDR3 in DNA: TGCAGCGTCTCGCCGGGCAACATTCAGTACTTC. It yields the protein CSVSPGNIQYF.

This clonotype was recorded many times. The genes are TRBV7-3 and TRBJ2-3; 10 bases are a match to TRBD2. This CDR3 has 16 residues. CDR1 and CDR2 (germline): SGHTA, FQGTGA. V lost 1 base and J lost 6; bases outside the gene matches: 7. CDR3: CASSLRLAGVRDTQYF. In DNA form, the CDR3 reads TGTGCCAGCAGCTTAAGGCTAGCGGGGGTCCGGGATACGCAGTATTTT. Full variable domain (outside the CDR3, taken from reference TRBV7-3 and TRBJ2-3): GAGVSQTPSNKVTEKGKYVELRCDPISGHTALYWYRQSLGQGPEFLIYFQGTGAADDSGLPNDRFFAVRPEGSVSTLKIQRTERGDSAVYLCASSLRLAGVRDTQYFGPGTRLTVL.

This clonotype was counted between two and nine times. The V gene is TRBV2, the J gene TRBJ1-1; no firm D call. The V and J ends lost 3 bases and 4 bases respectively, with 15 bases between them. This CDR3 is built from 15 residues. CDR1 SNHLY and CDR2 FYNNEI come from the germline V gene. Written as DNA, the CDR3 is TGTGCCAGCAGTGACAGGACGCACTTCGTCACTGAAGCTTTCTTT. This translates into CASSDRTHFVTEAFF.

V is TRBV6-2 or TRBV6-3 and J is TRBJ1-6; 7 bases line up with TRBD1. This CDR3 is built from 15 residues. The ends lost 6 bases at V and 7 bases at J; junction bases unmatched: 9. CDR1 MNHEY and CDR2 SVGEGT come from the germline V gene. CDR3 nucleotide sequence: TGTGCCAGCAGACTCCACCGGGACAGAAATTCACCCCTCCACTTT. It codes for CASRLHRDRNSPLHF.

This clonotype was detected a few times. The chain carries TRBV12-3 or TRBV12-4 and TRBJ2-7; 14 nucleotides match TRBD2. The CDR3 is 19 residues long. V lost 5 bases and J lost 2; bases outside the gene matches: 14. CDR3 region: CASSPQTSGGVYLPYEQYF. The CDR3 nucleotides read TGTGCCAGCAGTCCCCAGACTAGCGGGGGGGTCTACCTACCCTACGAGCAGTACTTC.

The chain combines TRBV7-8 with TRBJ2-1, with D unresolved. Trimming removed 4 bases from V and 2 bases from J, with 9 bases in between. This CDR3 is 14 amino acids long. Germline loops: CDR1 SGHVS, CDR2 FQNEAQ. The DNA of the CDR3 is TGTGCCAGCAGCTGGGCAGAAGCCTACAATGAGCAGTTCTTC. Residues: CASSWAEAYNEQFF.

This clonotype has at least ten counts. CDR3 in DNA: TGTGCCAGCAGTTTTACGTACCCACAGACAGGCTGGGACGAGCAGTACTTC. It translates to CASSFTYPQTGWDEQYF. This sequence joins TRBV12-3 or TRBV12-4 and TRBJ2-7, with D possibly being TRBD1 (6 bases). This CDR3 is 17 amino acids long. Trimming cost V 3 bases and J 5 bases, with 23 bases left between them.

This clonotype has only a few counts. The CDR3 spells CASSYSGGHQPQHF. DNA for the CDR3: TGTGCCAGCAGTTACTCGGGGGGACATCAGCCCCAGCATTTT. V usage is TRBV6-6 and J usage is TRBJ1-5; maybe TRBD1 (5 bases). CDR1 is MNHNY and CDR2 is SVGAGI in the germline V gene (reference sequence). V was shortened by 0 bases and J by 5 bases, with 8 bases between the two germline ends. The CDR3 spans 14 residues.

This clonotype was counted ten times or more. The V gene is TRBV11-2, the J gene TRBJ2-1; D gene unclear. This CDR3 spans 11 amino acids. The V gene lost 3 bases and the J gene lost 6 bases, with 3 bases spanning the gap. Looked up from germline, CDR1 is SGHAT and CDR2 is FQNNGV. CDR3 sequence: CASSFLNEQFF. CDR3 coding DNA: TGTGCCAGCAGCTTCCTCAATGAGCAGTTCTTC. The full variable domain, in which reference TRBV11-2 and TRBJ2-1 provide the parts outside the CDR3, is EAGVAQSPRYKIIEKRQSVAFWCNPISGHATLYWYQQILGQGPKLLIQFQNNGVVDDSQLPKDRFSAERLKGVDSTLKIQPAKLEDSAVYLCASSFLNEQFFGPGTRLTVL.

This chain connects TRBV27 to TRBJ1-1; 9 bases agree with TRBD1. The CDR3 extends over 14 amino acids. The germline V gene encodes CDR1 MNHEY and CDR2 SMNVEV (reference sequence). The V and J ends lost 5 bases and 5 bases, in that order; junction bases with no gene match: 6. In DNA, the CDR3 is TGTGCCAGCAGTCTCCGGGACAGGGTAACTGAAGCTTTCTTT. This encodes CASSLRDRVTEAFF.

This clonotype has a count of ten or more. The chain uses TRBV18 and TRBJ2-2; TRBD1 might be the D (6 bases). Trimming took off 5 bases at V and 6 bases at J, with 7 bases between the two ends. The CDR3 runs to 12 residues. From germline, CDR1 is KGHSH and CDR2 LQKENI. The CDR3 bases are TGTGCCAGCTCATGGACAGCCGGGGAGCTGTTTTTT. As protein: CASSWTAGELFF. The variable domain in full, completed from reference TRBV18 and TRBJ2-2, reads NAGVMQNPRHLVRRRGQEARLRCSPMKGHSHVYWYRQLPEEGLKFMVYLQKENIIDESGMPKERFSAEFPKEGPSILRIQQVVRGDSAAYFCASSWTAGELFFGEGSRLTVL.

This clonotype appeared a few times. The chain combines TRBV30 with TRBJ1-3; no clear D. The CDR3 spans 12 residues. Trimming left V 5 bases short and J 2 bases short, with 7 bases between. Germline CDR1 GTSNPN, CDR2 SVGIG (reference sequence). CDR3 nucleotide sequence: TGTGCCTGGCTCATAACTGGAAACACCATATATTTT. This gives the protein CAWLITGNTIYF.

This clonotype was seen at least ten times. The chain carries TRBV6-2 or TRBV6-3 and TRBJ2-3, with D perhaps matching TRBD1 (5 bases). The V end lost 8 bases, the J end lost 3 bases, and 9 bases lay between the germline ends. This CDR3 comprises 12 residues. In germline, CDR1 is MNHEY, CDR2 SVGEGT. The CDR3 is CASDDRTDTQYF. The CDR3 DNA reads TGTGCCAGCGACGACAGAACAGATACGCAGTATTTT.

In this sample, this clonotype turned up many times. V and J are TRBV6-1 and TRBJ2-3; unclear D gene. CDR1 and CDR2 (germline): MNHNS, SASEGT. The CDR3 covers 13 residues. Trimming stripped 8 bases from V and 3 bases from J, with 12 bases between. DNA for the CDR3: TGTGCCAGCGGGGTAGTCAATACAGATACGCAGTATTTT. Translating gives CASGVVNTDTQYF.

This clonotype was seen at least ten times. The V and J genes are TRBV20-1 and TRBJ2-2; tentatively, D is TRBD2 (6 bases). The length of the CDR3 is 15 residues. The germline V gene encodes CDR1 DFQATT and CDR2 SNEGSKA (reference sequence). The germline V and J ends were trimmed by 1 base and 5 bases, with 14 bases remaining between them. The CDR3 spells CSARALSGVTGELFF. CDR3 sequence (DNA): TGCAGTGCTAGAGCCTTGTCGGGGGTTACCGGGGAGCTGTTTTTT.

The chain recombines TRBV11-2 with TRBJ1-1; the D gene is possibly TRBD1 (5 bases). The CDR3 extends over 14 amino acids. V was pared by 3 bases and J by 4 bases, with 12 bases between. Germline-derived CDR1 and CDR2 are SGHAT and FQNNGV. The CDR3 reads CASSLQGRGTEAFF. The CDR3 coding sequence is TGTGCCAGCAGCTTGCAGGGAAGGGGCACTGAAGCTTTCTTT.

The V gene is TRBV20-1, the J gene TRBJ1-2; tentative D call: TRBD1 (5 bases). Germline V gene data show CDR1 as DFQATT and CDR2 as SNEGSKA (reference sequence). The germline V and J ends were trimmed by 8 bases and 7 bases, with 14 bases remaining between them. There are 11 residues in the CDR3. CDR3 amino acids: CSPGRIGGYTF. The CDR3 coding sequence is TGCAGTCCAGGGAGGATAGGTGGCTACACCTTC.

This rearrangement joins TRBV12-3 or TRBV12-4 to TRBJ2-1; weak D call: TRBD2 (5 bases). Trimming removed 7 bases at V and 10 bases at J, with 11 bases between. The CDR3 loop spans 11 amino acids. The CDR3 coding sequence is TGTGCCAGCACCGGAGGCTACGAGCAGTTCTTC. Translation: CASTGGYEQFF.

This clonotype was seen at least ten times. V usage is TRBV7-8 and J usage is TRBJ2-5; D is unresolved. The V and J ends lost 1 base and 0 bases respectively, with 6 bases between them. This CDR3 comprises 14 residues. The germline gives CDR1 SGHVS, CDR2 FQNEAQ. The DNA of the CDR3 is TGTGCCAGCAGCTTAGGAAAGTACCAAGAGACCCAGTACTTC. Protein: CASSLGKYQETQYF.

At least ten counts were recorded for this clonotype. The V gene is TRBV12-3 or TRBV12-4, the J gene TRBJ1-1; D is perhaps TRBD1 (5 bases). This CDR3 region has 14 residues. V lost 4 bases and J 3 bases, leaving 12 bases between the germline ends. The CDR3 DNA follows: TGTGCCAGCAGTTCTCTTCTGGGGGACACTGAAGCTTTCTTT. Translating gives CASSSLLGDTEAFF.

The chain couples TRBV27 to TRBJ2-7, with TRBD2 matching 12 bases. The CDR3 is 15 amino acids. V shed 6 bases, J shed 3 bases, and the junction held 6 bases outside the gene matches. Germline V gives CDR1 MNHEY, CDR2 SMNVEV (reference sequence). Here the CDR3 DNA reads TGTGCCAGCAGGCACTCGACTAGCGGGGGCTACGAGCAGTACTTC. Translated: CASRHSTSGGYEQYF.

This clonotype was seen at least ten times. The rearrangement links TRBV12-3 or TRBV12-4 to TRBJ2-7; TRBD1 is a possible D gene (6 bases). This CDR3 contains 12 residues. Trimming removed 6 bases at V and 3 bases at J, with 9 bases between. The CDR3 DNA follows: TGTGCCAGCAGCCCGGACAGCTACGAGCAGTACTTC. Translation gives CASSPDSYEQYF.

This clonotype was seen repeatedly, ten times or more. The chain employs TRBV29-1 and TRBJ1-5; D is undetermined. V lost 4 bases and J 6 bases, leaving 13 bases between the germline ends. This CDR3 contains 13 residues. The germline gives CDR1 SQVTM, CDR2 ANQGSEA. CDR3 bases: TGCAGCGTTGGGGAAAGGAGCGGTCAGCCCCAGCATTTT. It encodes CSVGERSGQPQHF.

This clonotype was recorded many times. The chain recombines TRBV13 with TRBJ1-1; D is unresolved. V was clipped by 1 base and J by 2 bases, with 17 bases between them. The CDR3 is made up of 17 amino acids. The V gene's germline CDR1 is PRHDT and CDR2 FYEKMQ (reference sequence). CDR3 in DNA: TGTGCCAGCAGCTTAGCCTCCGACGGATTGGGAAACACTGAAGCTTTCTTT. It encodes CASSLASDGLGNTEAFF. Complete variable domain (other parts from reference TRBV13 and TRBJ1-1): AAGVIQSPRHLIKEKRETATLKCYPIPRHDTVYWYQQGPGQDPQFLISFYEKMQSDKGSIPDRFSAQQFSDYHSELNMSSLELGDSALYFCASSLASDGLGNTEAFFGQGTRLTVV.

This clonotype was counted only a few times. The genes are TRBV4-3 and TRBJ2-1; 10 bases line up with TRBD2. The CDR3 consists of 16 residues. The V gene end was trimmed by 3 bases and the J gene end by 5 bases; junction bases not matched to a gene: 7. Germline V gives CDR1 LGHNA, CDR2 YSLEER. CDR3 nucleotides: TGCGCCAGCAGCCACCTAAGCGGGGGGGGAGACAATGAGCAGTTCTTC. Protein sequence: CASSHLSGGGDNEQFF.

CDR3 residues: CASSLDGLSNQPQHF. As DNA, the CDR3 is TGTGCCAGCAGCTTAGACGGACTTAGCAATCAGCCCCAGCATTTT. J is TRBJ1-5 and V is TRBV7-2, with D uncertain. Germline-derived CDR1 and CDR2 are SGHTA and FQGNSA. V lost 1 base, J lost 0 bases, and 7 bases lay in between. The CDR3 spans 15 residues.

This clonotype was seen many times. The V and J genes are TRBV29-1 and TRBJ2-3; 9 bases match TRBD1. CDR1 SQVTM and CDR2 ANQGSEA come from the germline V gene. The CDR3 is 15 amino acids. V dropped 3 bases and J dropped 2; count of bases not matched to a gene: 6. The chain's CDR3 is CSVDYGTGTTDTQYF. CDR3 bases: TGCAGCGTTGATTATGGGACAGGGACCACAGATACGCAGTATTTT.

The chain carries TRBV2 and TRBJ2-1; D is ambiguous. Germline V gene lookup returns CDR1 SNHLY and CDR2 FYNNEI. The V end was cut by 5 bases, the J end by 3 bases, with 8 bases between. The length of the CDR3 is 13 residues. The CDR3 here is CASSLGIYNEQFF. The DNA of the CDR3 is TGTGCCAGCAGTTTAGGAATCTACAATGAGCAGTTCTTC. Filled out from reference TRBV2 and TRBJ2-1, the complete variable domain reads EPEVTQTPSHQVTQMGQEVILRCVPISNHLYFYWYRQILGQKVEFLVSFYNNEISEKSEIFDDQFSVERPDGSNFTLKIRSTKLEDSAMYFCASSLGIYNEQFFGPGTRLTVL.

This clonotype was observed a few times. This chain links TRBV19 with TRBJ2-1; D might be TRBD1 or TRBD2, each matching 5 bases. V lost 6 bases, J lost 7 bases, and 13 bases lay in between. Per germline, CDR1 LNHDA and CDR2 SQIVND (reference sequence). This CDR3 contains 13 residues. CDR3 loop: CASSRLGTNEQFF. In nucleotides, the CDR3 is TGTGCCAGTAGCCGCCTGGGGACGAATGAGCAGTTCTTC. Variable domain in full (rest from reference TRBV19 and TRBJ2-1): DGGITQSPKYLFRKEGQNVTLSCEQNLNHDAMYWYRQDPGQGLRLIYYSQIVNDFQKGDIAEGYSVSREKKESFPLTVTSAQKNPTAFYLCASSRLGTNEQFFGPGTRLTVL.

This clonotype was seen a few times. The chain recombines TRBV27 with TRBJ2-7, with D perhaps given as TRBD1 or TRBD2 (5 bases each). The CDR3 is made up of 14 amino acids. The V end was cut by 6 bases, the J end by 5 bases, with 17 bases between. Germline values: CDR1 MNHEY, CDR2 SMNVEV (reference sequence). The CDR3: CASSRDQTPHEQYF. Here the CDR3 DNA reads TGTGCCAGCAGCCGGGACCAAACCCCCCACGAGCAGTACTTC.